This entry concerns a single TCR beta chain. In the original workflow: Amplification with reference gene primers provided the estimates of nucleated cell counts. Assay: immunoSEQ multiplex PCR; the TCRdb copy retains only in-frame clones and omits some. D and trimming were read from the DNA, whereas the V and J calls and clone size are those reported in that table. Here the sample spans about 300,000 clones, around 90% being singletons. The source of the sample is a study of blood T cell repertoires in COVID-19. Study context: There were acute and convalescent COVID-19 samples, and they came from the United States, Italy and Spain. Sources were T cells, B-cell-depleted T cells, or PBMCs; the material itself was cDNA or gDNA.

Trimming left V 7 bases short and J 5 bases short, with 15 bases between. The germline CDR1 and CDR2 sequences are ENHRY and SYGVKD. This CDR3 comprises 14 residues. The chain links TRBV10-3 to TRBJ1-5, with D hard to call. This sequence originates from a man between 65 and 85 years old with acute or convalescent COVID-19. Sequencing input: peripheral blood. CDR3 in amino acids: CAINDRGADQPQHF. The CDR3 DNA reads TGTGCCATCAACGACCGGGGTGCCGATCAGCCCCAGCATTTT.